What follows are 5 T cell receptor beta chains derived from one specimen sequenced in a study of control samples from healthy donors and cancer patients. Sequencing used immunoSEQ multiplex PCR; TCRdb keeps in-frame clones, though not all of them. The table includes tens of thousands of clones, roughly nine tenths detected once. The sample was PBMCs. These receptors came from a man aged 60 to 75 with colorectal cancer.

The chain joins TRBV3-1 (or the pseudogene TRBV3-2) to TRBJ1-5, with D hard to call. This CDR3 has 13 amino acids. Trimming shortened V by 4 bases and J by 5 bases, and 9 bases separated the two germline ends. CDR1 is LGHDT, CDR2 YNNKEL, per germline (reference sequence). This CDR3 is CASSRVRDQPQHF. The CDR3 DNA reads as TGTGCCAGCAGCCGGGTCCGGGATCAGCCCCAGCATTTT.

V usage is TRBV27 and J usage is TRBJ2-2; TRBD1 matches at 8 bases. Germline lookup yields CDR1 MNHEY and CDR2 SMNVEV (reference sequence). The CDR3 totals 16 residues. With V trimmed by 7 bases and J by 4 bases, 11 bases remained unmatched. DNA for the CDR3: TGTGCCAGCAAAAAACAGGGGGTGATGTCCACCGGGGAGCTGTTTTTT. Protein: CASKKQGVMSTGELFF.

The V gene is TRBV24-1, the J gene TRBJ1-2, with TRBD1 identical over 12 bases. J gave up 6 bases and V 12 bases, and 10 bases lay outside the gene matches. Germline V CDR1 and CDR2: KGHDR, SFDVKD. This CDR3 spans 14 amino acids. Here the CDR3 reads CAAPGQGARDGYTF. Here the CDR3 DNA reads TGTGCCGCGCCGGGACAGGGGGCGCGTGATGGCTACACCTTC.

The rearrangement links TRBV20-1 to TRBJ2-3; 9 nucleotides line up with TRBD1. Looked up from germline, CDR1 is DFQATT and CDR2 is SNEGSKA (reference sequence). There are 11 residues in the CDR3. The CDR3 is CRTGGGDTQYF. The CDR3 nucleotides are TGCAGAACAGGGGGCGGCGATACGCAGTATTTT.

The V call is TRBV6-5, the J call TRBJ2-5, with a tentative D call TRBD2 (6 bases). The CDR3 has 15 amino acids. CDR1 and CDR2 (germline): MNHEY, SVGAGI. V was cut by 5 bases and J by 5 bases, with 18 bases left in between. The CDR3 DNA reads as TGTGCCAGCAGTAGGACTAACTCGCAGACGGAGACCCAGTACTTC. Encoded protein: CASSRTNSQTETQYF.